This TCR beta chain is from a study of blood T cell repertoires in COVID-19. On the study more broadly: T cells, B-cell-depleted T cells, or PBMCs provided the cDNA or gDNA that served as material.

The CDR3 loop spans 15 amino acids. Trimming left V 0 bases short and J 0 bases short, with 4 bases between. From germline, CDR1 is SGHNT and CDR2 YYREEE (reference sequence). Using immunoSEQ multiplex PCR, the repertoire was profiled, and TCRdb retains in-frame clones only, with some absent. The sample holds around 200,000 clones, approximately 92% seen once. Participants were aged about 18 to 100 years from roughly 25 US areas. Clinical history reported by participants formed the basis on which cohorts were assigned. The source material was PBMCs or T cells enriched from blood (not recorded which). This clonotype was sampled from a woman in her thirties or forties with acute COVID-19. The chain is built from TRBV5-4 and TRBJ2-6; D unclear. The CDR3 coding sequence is TGTGCCAGCAGCTTGGTCCTCTCTGGGGCCAACGTCCTGACTTTC. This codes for CASSLVLSGANVLTF.